The clone carrying this T cell receptor (beta chain) was seen repeatedly, ten times or more. Its antigen is as yet unknown. Cases classed as stable hyperthyroidism had no ophthalmopathy within 18 months of follow-up. Other autoimmune disease, uncontrolled infection, pregnancy and lactation led to exclusion. These data come from a study of Graves' ophthalmopathy and Graves' hyperthyroidism. RNA served as the template for amplifying TCR beta CDR3 regions. First-round RT-PCR employed HTBI primers, with a second-round multiplex PCR after it. TCRdb fed the multiplex PCR reads into MiXCR, producing one record per CDR3 protein. Of hundreds of thousands of distinct CDR3 sequences detected, 22% appear once; the ten largest clones hold approximately 7%. Study results and caveats: Clonotypes were expanded in thyroid at above 0.001 frequency, and most also appeared in blood.

Germline values: CDR1 MNHNS, CDR2 SASEGT. The CDR3 contains 16 residues. Trimming pared 3 bases from V and 0 bases from J, leaving 12 bases between. Sequencing used peripheral blood. The V call is TRBV6-1, the J call TRBJ1-5, with a weak D call TRBD1 (5 bases). The TCR was taken from a young woman with stable Graves' hyperthyroidism. Some clones in this sample may be carry-over from other donors' samples. The CDR3 sequence: CASSDHQDNSNQPQHF. The DNA of the CDR3 is TGTGCCAGCAGTGACCATCAGGACAATAGCAATCAGCCCCAGCATTTT.